This T cell receptor beta chain is drawn from a study of breast tumors, draining lymph nodes, adjacent tissues. Samples came from axillary lymph nodes draining the breast cancer. TCRdb re-analysed the multiplex PCR reads in MiXCR, keeping a single row per CDR3 protein. The data contain 200,000 or so distinct CDR3 sequences, about 32% of them singletons. V was cut by 0 bases and J by 14 bases, with 14 bases left in between. Germline loops: CDR1 ENHRY, CDR2 SYGVKD. CDR3 length equals 13 residues. Study-wide results and caveats: That most tumor T cells come from lymph nodes remained unproven.

A note on this clonotype: Antigen unknown.

This sequence originates from a female donor with breast cancer. Some clones in this sample may be carry-over from other donors' samples. Material: axillary lymph node tissue. This chain connects TRBV10-3 to TRBJ1-5; D ambiguous. Here the CDR3 DNA reads TGTGCCATCAGTGAGTCAAGCGGGAGCTACGAGCATTTT. This gives the protein CAISESSGSYEHF.